Listed here are 31 T cell receptor beta chains from one sample, sequenced in a study of human thymus T cells. Assay used: immunoSEQ multiplex PCR; TCRdb lists only in-frame clones, some missing. Among around 130,000 clones listed, around 95% were seen once. Resections removed during corrective heart surgery provided the thymus tissue used. Specimen: thymus tissue. These TCRs come from a boy under two years old with a congenital heart defect but otherwise immunologically healthy.

The gene calls are TRBV5-1 and TRBJ1-4; TRBD1 might be the D (6 bases). Trimming shortened V by 4 bases and J by 8 bases, and 15 bases separated the two germline ends. CDR1 is SGHRS, CDR2 YFSETQ, per germline. The CDR3 is made up of 14 amino acids. The CDR3 DNA sequence: TGCGCCAGCAGCGAAGCGGGGGCATGGGAAAAACTGTTTTTT. Its protein product is CASSEAGAWEKLFF. Looking up the rest from reference TRBV5-1 and TRBJ1-4 gives the full variable domain: KAGVTQTPRYLIKTRGQQVTLSCSPISGHRSVSWYQQTPGQGLQFLFEYFSETQRNKGNFPGRFSGRQFSNSRSEMNVSTLELGDSALYLCASSEAGAWEKLFFGSGTQLSVL.

V is TRBV30 and J is TRBJ2-2; weak D call: TRBD2 (6 bases). This CDR3 is 15 amino acids long. Looked up from germline, CDR1 is GTSNPN and CDR2 is SVGIG (reference sequence). The V end lost 0 bases, the J end lost 7 bases, and 15 bases lay between the germline ends. CDR3 residues: CAWSVRGRTSGELFF. In DNA form, the CDR3 reads TGTGCCTGGAGTGTACGAGGGAGGACAAGCGGGGAGCTGTTTTTT.

This chain connects TRBV10-3 to TRBJ1-1; TRBD1 matches at 8 bases. With 8 bases clipped from V and 3 bases from J, the junction kept 8 bases outside the gene matches. This CDR3 spans 14 amino acids. CDR1 and CDR2 (germline): ENHRY, SYGVKD. The CDR3 coding sequence is TGTGCCATCCTCGGACAGGGAGGAGACACTGAAGCTTTCTTT. Its protein product is CAILGQGGDTEAFF.

V usage is TRBV6-6 and J usage is TRBJ2-3; 10 bases are a match to TRBD2. CDR3 size: 14 residues. The ends lost 7 bases at V and 4 bases at J; junction bases unmatched: 5. Germline CDR1 and CDR2: MNHNY and SVGAGI (reference sequence). The CDR3 DNA sequence: TGTGCCAGCATCTTAGCGGGGGGTTCAGATACGCAGTATTTT. This codes for CASILAGGSDTQYF.

The chain joins TRBV30 to TRBJ2-7; 8 bases are a match to TRBD1. This CDR3 region has 14 residues. Losses at the gene ends were 5 bases for V and 0 bases for J; bases not matched to a gene: 6. CDR1 and CDR2 (germline): GTSNPN, SVGIG (reference sequence). The CDR3 sequence is CAWESGTGSYEQYF. As DNA, the CDR3 is TGTGCCTGGGAATCCGGGACAGGCTCCTACGAGCAGTACTTC.

The genes are TRBV2 and TRBJ1-1; possibly TRBD1 for D (5 bases). Germline loops: CDR1 SNHLY, CDR2 FYNNEI. CDR3 length: 15 residues. The V gene lost 4 bases and the J gene lost 5 bases, with 17 bases spanning the gap. In nucleotides, the CDR3 is TGTGCCAGCAGTGTGGTCAGGGTAGAAAGTACTGAAGCTTTCTTT. Translated: CASSVVRVESTEAFF.

The J gene is TRBJ2-3, the V gene TRBV7-9, with 7 positions matching TRBD1. V shed 3 bases and J 2 bases; nucleotides not matched to a gene: 11. CDR1 is SEHNR and CDR2 is FQNEAQ in the germline V gene (reference sequence). This CDR3 comprises 17 residues. CDR3 sequence (DNA): TGTGCCAGCAGCTTCGGCGGACAGGATACCGTCACAGATACGCAGTATTTT. Protein: CASSFGGQDTVTDTQYF.

The chain couples TRBV5-7 to TRBJ2-3; 10 bases align to TRBD2. TRBV5-7 is an open reading frame whose function is uncertain. The CDR3 runs 16 residues. The CDR3 DNA is TGTGATTATAACGGACTAGCGGAGAAGTGCACAGATACGCAGTATTTT. This encodes CDYNGLAEKCTDTQYF.

The chain joins TRBV5-1 to TRBJ1-1; 8 bases map to TRBD1. V lost 4 bases and J lost 4; bases outside the gene matches: 3. Germline lookup yields CDR1 SGHRS and CDR2 YFSETQ. The CDR3 is made up of 13 amino acids. The CDR3 DNA reads as TGCGCCAGCAGCCCCAGGGGGCCCACTGAAGCTTTCTTT. Encoded protein: CASSPRGPTEAFF.

The sample holds one count of this clone. The chain employs TRBV5-1 and TRBJ1-1; 9 nucleotides match TRBD1. This CDR3 has 15 amino acids. The germline CDR1 and CDR2 sequences are SGHRS and YFSETQ. The junction had 1 base not matched to a gene; V was cut back by 0 bases and J by 1 base. CDR3 amino acids: CASSLEDRGNTEAFF. The CDR3 DNA reads as TGCGCCAGCAGCTTGGAGGACAGGGGGAACACTGAAGCTTTCTTT.

The chain carries TRBV10-3 and TRBJ1-2; the match to TRBD1 covers 8 bases. With V trimmed by 6 bases and J by 5 bases, 2 bases remained unmatched. Germline V gives CDR1 ENHRY, CDR2 SYGVKD. This CDR3 spans 12 amino acids. CDR3 sequence (DNA): TGTGCCATCAGGGACAGGGTTTATGGCTACACCTTC. Protein sequence: CAIRDRVYGYTF.

The V gene is TRBV5-6, the J gene TRBJ2-1, with a possible D match to TRBD1 (5 bases). The CDR3 is 12 residues long. Between the trimmed V and J ends, which lost 4 bases and 7 bases, there was a span of 9 bases. Germline loops: CDR1 SGHDT, CDR2 YYEEEE. CDR3 sequence: CASSRNRNEQFF. For the CDR3, the DNA is TGTGCCAGCAGCCGGAACAGGAATGAGCAGTTCTTC.

This sequence joins TRBV30 and TRBJ1-2; tentatively, D is TRBD1 (6 bases). V dropped 2 bases and J dropped 8 bases, with 12 bases sitting between them. CDR3 length equals 12 residues. CDR1 and CDR2 from the germline V gene are GTSNPN and SVGIG (reference sequence). CDR3 nucleotides: TGTGCCTGGAGTCGGTACAGGGTCGGCTACACCTTC. It translates to CAWSRYRVGYTF.

This clone was counted a single time. The V call is TRBV7-6, the J call TRBJ2-3; a possible D gene is TRBD2 (6 bases). Looked up from germline, CDR1 is SGHVS and CDR2 is FNYEAQ. This CDR3 has 17 amino acids. Trimming shortened V by 0 bases and J by 2 bases, and 15 bases separated the two germline ends. The DNA of the CDR3 is TGTGCCAGCAGCTTAGCGCAAGGAGGGGAACCCACAGATACGCAGTATTTT. Amino acid sequence: CASSLAQGGEPTDTQYF.

In its sample, this clone was seen once. The chain joins TRBV5-1 to TRBJ1-1; 7 bases agree with TRBD1. The CDR3 covers 16 residues. Trimming cost V 3 bases and J 5 bases; bases outside gene matches: 13. CDR1 and CDR2 (germline): SGHRS, YFSETQ. The CDR3: CASSYLRGRDRTEAFF. In DNA form, the CDR3 reads TGCGCCAGCAGCTATCTCAGGGGGAGGGATAGGACTGAAGCTTTCTTT. The whole variable domain, filled in from reference TRBV5-1 and TRBJ1-1, reads KAGVTQTPRYLIKTRGQQVTLSCSPISGHRSVSWYQQTPGQGLQFLFEYFSETQRNKGNFPGRFSGRQFSNSRSEMNVSTLELGDSALYLCASSYLRGRDRTEAFFGQGTRLTVV.

V is TRBV28 and J is TRBJ1-1, with TRBD1 as a possible D gene (6 bases). This CDR3 is built from 18 residues. The ends were cut back, 5 bases at V and 0 bases at J, with 22 bases in the middle. Germline V gene sequence: CDR1 MDHEN, CDR2 SYDVKM. The CDR3 region is CASSSYTGLKSMNTEAFF. CDR3 nucleotide sequence: TGTGCCAGCAGTAGTTACACAGGGCTTAAATCGATGAACACTGAAGCTTTCTTT.

Regarding this clone: Mismatch with germline at one junction end may stem from a read error. This rearrangement joins TRBV7-9 to TRBJ1-1; the D gene is possibly TRBD1 (5 bases). The germline V gene encodes CDR1 SEHNR and CDR2 FQNEAQ (reference sequence). This CDR3 region has 11 residues. The DNA of the CDR3 is TGTGCCAGCAGCCAAGGGGACCAGAAGGTCTTT. Translated, it gives CASSQGDQKVF.

This rearrangement joins TRBV6-6 to TRBJ1-1; the D gene is possibly TRBD1 (5 bases). V dropped 5 bases and J dropped 1 base, with 14 bases sitting between them. This CDR3 has 15 residues. Germline loops: CDR1 MNHNY, CDR2 SVGAGI (reference sequence). The DNA of the CDR3 is TGTGCCAGCAGTACCACCGGGACGTCGAACACTGAAGCTTTCTTT. It is translated as CASSTTGTSNTEAFF.

The chain recombines TRBV29-1 with TRBJ2-1; D may match TRBD1 or TRBD2 (5 bases each). The V end lost 7 bases, the J end lost 6 bases, and 25 bases lay between the germline ends. Per the germline V gene, CDR1 is SQVTM and CDR2 is ANQGSEA. This CDR3 comprises 16 residues. This CDR3 reads CSAHWAGTQNGNEQFF. CDR3 in DNA: TGCAGCGCCCATTGGGCCGGGACCCAGAACGGCAATGAGCAGTTCTTC.

This rearrangement joins TRBV2 to TRBJ2-5; the match to TRBD2 covers 9 bases. Germline V gives CDR1 SNHLY, CDR2 FYNNEI. This CDR3 contains 16 residues. The junction had 10 bases not matched to a gene; V was cut back by 4 bases and J by 4 bases. The CDR3 DNA follows: TGTGCCAGCAGTGGCGGGGCTAGCGGGGTTCGAGAGACCCAGTACTTC. Protein product: CASSGGASGVRETQYF.

The chain links TRBV6-1 to TRBJ2-7; D unresolved. V dropped 0 bases and J dropped 3 bases, with 12 bases sitting between them. Germline CDR1 is MNHNS and CDR2 is SASEGT. The CDR3 is 15 amino acids. The CDR3 DNA is TGTGCCAGCAGTGAAGCAGGTAATATTTTCTACGAGCAGTACTTC. Protein sequence: CASSEAGNIFYEQYF.

The rearrangement joins TRBV6-1 to TRBJ2-4, with 8 bases identical to TRBD2. Germline V gene lookup returns CDR1 MNHNS and CDR2 SASEGT. Trimming removed 8 bases from V and 7 bases from J; junction bases left unmatched: 10. This CDR3 comprises 14 residues. The CDR3 region has the DNA TGTGCCAGCGGGGACGGGACTAGAGAGAACATTCAGTACTTC. As protein: CASGDGTRENIQYF.

This chain links TRBV10-3 with TRBJ1-3; D remains ambiguous. Germline assignment: CDR1 ENHRY and CDR2 SYGVKD. Trimming shortened V by 2 bases and J by 4 bases, and 18 bases separated the two germline ends. The CDR3 consists of 17 residues. The CDR3 nucleotides read TGTGCCATCAGTGAGAGGTCAGGAACTTCGGGAGGAAACACCATATATTTT. It encodes CAISERSGTSGGNTIYF.

V usage is TRBV10-3 and J usage is TRBJ1-2, with 10 bases identical to TRBD1. CDR1 is ENHRY, CDR2 SYGVKD, per germline. V lost 6 bases and J lost 3; bases outside the gene matches: 4. This CDR3 comprises 14 residues. The CDR3 DNA follows: TGTGCCATCAGCCCGGGACAGGGGTACTATGGCTACACCTTC. It translates to CAISPGQGYYGYTF.

The sample holds one count of this clone. This chain uses TRBV5-1 with TRBJ1-4, with D tentatively TRBD1 (6 bases). The CDR3 runs 15 residues. Trimming took off 0 bases at V and 8 bases at J, with 14 bases between the two ends. Looked up from germline, CDR1 is SGHRS and CDR2 is YFSETQ. The CDR3 nucleotides are TGCGCCAGCAGCTTGGCCGTGGGGGCGGTGGAAAAACTGTTTTTT. Translated, it gives CASSLAVGAVEKLFF. Supplemented by reference TRBV5-1 and TRBJ1-4, the full variable domain reads KAGVTQTPRYLIKTRGQQVTLSCSPISGHRSVSWYQQTPGQGLQFLFEYFSETQRNKGNFPGRFSGRQFSNSRSEMNVSTLELGDSALYLCASSLAVGAVEKLFFGSGTQLSVL.

The chain uses TRBV14 and TRBJ1-1; maybe TRBD1 (5 bases). With 0 bases removed from V and 3 bases from J, the gap between germline ends came to 20 bases. The germline CDR1 and CDR2 sequences are SGHDN and FVKESK. The CDR3 runs to 18 residues. CDR3 DNA: TGTGCCAGCAGCCAAGATAGACAGTTAGTTTACCTGGACACTGAAGCTTTCTTT. Its protein product is CASSQDRQLVYLDTEAFF.

The V gene is TRBV2, the J gene TRBJ2-1; possibly TRBD1 or TRBD2 for D (5 bases each). Trimming pared 6 bases from V and 4 bases from J, leaving 13 bases between. The CDR3 covers 14 residues. Germline values: CDR1 SNHLY, CDR2 FYNNEI. CDR3 region: CASRRGSSYNEQFF. The CDR3 DNA reads as TGTGCCAGCAGGAGGGGTAGCAGTTACAATGAGCAGTTCTTC. The whole variable domain, filled in from reference TRBV2 and TRBJ2-1, reads EPEVTQTPSHQVTQMGQEVILRCVPISNHLYFYWYRQILGQKVEFLVSFYNNEISEKSEIFDDQFSVERPDGSNFTLKIRSTKLEDSAMYFCASRRGSSYNEQFFGPGTRLTVL.

The rearrangement joins TRBV30 to TRBJ1-6; D possibly corresponds to TRBD1 (5 bases). CDR1 and CDR2 (germline): GTSNPN, SVGIG (reference sequence). Between the trimmed V and J ends, which lost 5 bases and 9 bases, there was a span of 17 bases. The CDR3 loop spans 14 amino acids. The CDR3 sequence is CAWRTKGAGSPLHF. DNA for the CDR3: TGTGCCTGGCGGACCAAAGGGGCGGGTTCACCCCTCCACTTT.

This clone was found a few times. DNA of the CDR3: TGTGCCAGCAGCTTGCTAGATCAGAGAGGGGTCACCGGGGAGCTGTTTTTT. Its translation is CASSLLDQRGVTGELFF. V gene TRBV5-4 combines with J gene TRBJ2-2; D may correspond to TRBD1 or TRBD2 (5 bases each). CDR1 SGHNT and CDR2 YYREEE come from the germline V gene (reference sequence). V was shortened by 1 base and J by 4 bases, with 17 bases between the two germline ends. This CDR3 is built from 17 residues. The full variable domain, its missing parts supplied by reference TRBV5-4 and TRBJ2-2, is ETGVTQSPTHLIKTRGQQVTLRCSSQSGHNTVSWYQQALGQGPQFIFQYYREEENGRGNFPPRFSGLQFPNYSSELNVNALELDDSALYLCASSLLDQRGVTGELFFGEGSRLTVL.

The chain couples TRBV4-3 to TRBJ2-1, with D uncertain. The CDR3 loop spans 16 amino acids. Germline V CDR1 and CDR2: LGHNA, YSLEER. The V gene lost 2 bases and the J gene lost 0 bases, with 11 bases spanning the gap. The CDR3 sequence is CASSQSPKSSYNEQFF. DNA for the CDR3: TGCGCCAGCAGCCAATCTCCCAAGAGCTCCTACAATGAGCAGTTCTTC.

V is TRBV7-9 and J is TRBJ1-2; D possibly corresponds to TRBD1 (5 bases). The CDR3 is 14 amino acids. The germline V gene has CDR1 SEHNR and CDR2 FQNEAQ (reference sequence). V dropped 8 bases and J dropped 0 bases, with 13 bases sitting between them. The CDR3, as DNA: TGTGCCAGCCTCCAGGGAGGTCCTAACTATGGCTACACCTTC. This codes for CASLQGGPNYGYTF.